This T cell receptor (beta chain) was sequenced during a study of blood T cell repertoires in COVID-19. Study at large: T cells, B-cell-depleted T cells, or PBMCs supplied cDNA or gDNA.

Per the germline V gene, CDR1 is SNHLY and CDR2 is FYNNEI. With 8 bases clipped from V and 5 bases from J, the junction kept 9 bases outside the gene matches. The CDR3 totals 16 residues. TCRdb keeps only in-frame clones here, not all; method: immunoSEQ multiplex PCR. The table includes approximately 260,000 clones, roughly nine tenths detected once. Participants' own reports of clinical history determined their cohort assignment. The rearrangement uses TRBV2 and TRBJ2-1, with 13 bases matching TRBD2. Sequencing was done on a sample of PBMCs or T cells enriched from blood (not recorded which). The TCR was taken from a woman aged 30 to 39 with acute COVID-19. The CDR3 protein is CASGGTSGIIHNEQFF. The CDR3 DNA reads as TGTGCCAGCGGAGGGACTAGCGGGATCATCCACAATGAGCAGTTCTTC.